What follows are 14 T cell receptor beta chains derived from one specimen sequenced in a study of cytomegalovirus exposure and HLA in healthy donors. The PCR was carried out with 60 Vbeta primers and 13 Jbeta primers. The protocol was immunoSEQ multiplex PCR, while the TCRdb copy is restricted to in-frame clones and leaves out a portion. Found here are 200,000 or so clones, around 83% of them singletons; the top ten hold 1.2% to 1.5%. Sequenced material: PBMCs. The receptors were sampled from a girl aged 5 to 17 in good health and CMV-seronegative.

J is TRBJ1-1 and V is TRBV6-5, with 8 bases lining up with TRBD1. Germline assignment: CDR1 MNHEY and CDR2 SVGAGI. The CDR3 runs to 13 residues. The V segment lost 7 bases and the J segment 6 bases; nucleotides outside the gene matches: 7. This CDR3 is CASKTRTGSEAFF. CDR3 bases: TGTGCCAGCAAAACGCGGACAGGGTCTGAAGCTTTCTTT.

DNA of the CDR3: TGTGCCAGCAGATCCTACGAGCAGTACTTC. Amino acid sequence: CASRSYEQYF. The chain employs TRBV2 and TRBJ2-5; no clear D. The DNA end is more similar to TRBJ2-7, so the J call may be wrong. Germline-derived CDR1 and CDR2 are SNHLY and FYNNEI. The CDR3 is made up of 10 amino acids.

The CDR3 DNA is TGTGCCAGCAGTCCGCCGGGATCCTCCTACAATGAGCAGTTCTTC. Its protein is CASSPPGSSYNEQFF. The rearrangement joins TRBV27 to TRBJ2-1; TRBD2 is a possible D gene (5 bases). The CDR3 consists of 15 residues. Looked up from germline, CDR1 is MNHEY and CDR2 is SMNVEV (reference sequence). The V and J ends lost 5 bases and 0 bases respectively, with 11 bases between them.

This sequence joins TRBV2 and TRBJ2-5; the D gene is possibly TRBD2 (6 bases). The J call may be wrong; the DNA end is better matched by TRBJ2-7. Germline V gives CDR1 SNHLY, CDR2 FYNNEI. The CDR3 loop spans 13 amino acids. Written as DNA, the CDR3 is TGTGCCAGCAGGCGGGGTACTTCCTACGAGCAGTACTTC. It is translated as CASRRGTSYEQYF.

The chain links TRBV6-1 to TRBJ2-1; 7 nucleotides line up with TRBD1. Germline V gene lookup returns CDR1 MNHNS and CDR2 SASEGT. The length of the CDR3 is 12 residues. Germline trimming cut 6 bases from V and 16 bases from J; bases unmatched to any gene: 12. This CDR3 is CASRALTGTVFF. The CDR3 DNA reads TGTGCCAGCAGGGCCCTAACCGGGACAGTCTTCTTC.

The chain employs TRBV30 and TRBJ2-5; TRBD1 agrees at 8 bases. The DNA end is a closer match to TRBJ2-7, so the J assignment may be wrong. The CDR3 is 14 amino acids. Looked up from germline, CDR1 is GTSNPN and CDR2 is SVGIG (reference sequence). Here the CDR3 DNA reads TGTGCCTGGAGTGCCCCTGACAGGGGTGGCGAGCAGTACTTC. Protein: CAWSAPDRGGEQYF.

Points on this clone: This sample includes further DNA sequences coding for the same CDR3. The V gene is TRBV15, the J gene TRBJ2-7; D might be TRBD1 (5 bases). Germline CDR1 reads LNHNV; CDR2 reads YYDKDF (reference sequence). The CDR3 is made up of 14 amino acids. Trimming stripped 0 bases from V and 1 base from J, with 7 bases between. The CDR3 DNA is TGTGCCACCAGCAGAGAATCAGGGTCCTACGAGCAGTACTTC. This sequence encodes CATSRESGSYEQYF.

V usage is TRBV9 and J usage is TRBJ1-1; possibly TRBD1 for D (5 bases). The CDR3 totals 12 residues. V dropped 3 bases and J dropped 5 bases, with 8 bases sitting between them. The V gene's germline CDR1 is SGDLS and CDR2 YYNGEE. The DNA for the CDR3 is TGTGCCAGCAGCGCAGGGCTAACTGAAGCTTTCTTT. Protein product: CASSAGLTEAFF.

The V call is TRBV28, the J call TRBJ1-2; D is uncertain. The CDR3 is 13 residues long. V was trimmed by 2 bases and J by 4 bases, leaving 8 bases between them. The germline gives CDR1 MDHEN, CDR2 SYDVKM. The CDR3 sequence is CASSLGQFYGYTF. DNA of the CDR3: TGTGCCAGCAGTTTAGGGCAGTTCTATGGCTACACCTTC.

The CDR3 nucleotides are TGTGCCAGCAGTAGTGAAGCGGCCACTGCGGATTCCGGGGAGCTGTTTTTT. Amino acids: CASSSEAATADSGELFF. V and J are TRBV27 and TRBJ2-2, with a possible D match to TRBD2 (5 bases). This CDR3 has 17 amino acids. With 5 bases removed from V and 6 bases from J, the gap between germline ends came to 22 bases. Germline V gene sequence: CDR1 MNHEY, CDR2 SMNVEV (reference sequence).

V and J are TRBV30 and TRBJ2-6, with D maybe TRBD1 (6 bases). Per germline, CDR1 GTSNPN and CDR2 SVGIG (reference sequence). Trimming removed 8 bases at V and 2 bases at J, with 13 bases between. The CDR3 is 14 residues long. The CDR3, as DNA: TGTGCCGGGGACCCAGGGGCTGGGGCCAACGTCCTGACTTTC. This encodes CAGDPGAGANVLTF.

J is TRBJ1-1 and V is TRBV7-2; 8 bases align to TRBD1. The V gene end was trimmed by 3 bases and the J gene end by 5 bases; junction bases not matched to a gene: 5. The CDR3 consists of 14 residues. CDR1 and CDR2 from the germline V gene are SGHTA and FQGNSA. This CDR3 is CTSSFPRDRTEAFF. CDR3 DNA: TGTACCAGCAGCTTCCCCAGGGACAGGACTGAAGCTTTCTTT.

This clone was seen only once. The J gene is TRBJ1-1, the V gene TRBV30; 7 nucleotides match TRBD1. This CDR3 has 15 residues. Germline V gives CDR1 GTSNPN, CDR2 SVGIG (reference sequence). J was trimmed by 1 base and V by 0 bases; bases with no gene match: 5. This CDR3 is CAWSVRGRGNTEAFF. The CDR3 nucleotides read TGTGCCTGGAGTGTAAGGGGGCGAGGGAACACTGAAGCTTTCTTT. Looking up the rest from reference TRBV30 and TRBJ1-1 gives the full variable domain: SQTIHQWPATLVQPVGSPLSLECTVEGTSNPNLYWYRQAAGRGLQLLFYSVGIGQISSEVPQNLSASRPQDRQFILSSKKLLLSDSGFYLCAWSVRGRGNTEAFFGQGTRLTVV.

The genes are TRBV11-1 and TRBJ2-7; TRBD1 aligns across 11 bases. The J segment lost 4 bases and the V segment lost 4 bases, leaving 6 bases of the junction unmatched. From germline, CDR1 is SGHAT and CDR2 FQDESV (reference sequence). The CDR3 spans 15 residues. The CDR3 protein is CASSSTGTGGYEQYF. CDR3 bases: TGTGCCAGCAGCTCCACCGGGACAGGGGGATACGAGCAGTACTTC.